This TCR beta chain came from a study of blood T cell repertoires in COVID-19. Across the study: Specimens from acute and convalescent COVID-19 originated in the United States, Italy and Spain. Nucleic acid was either cDNA or gDNA, and it came from T cells, B-cell-depleted T cells, or PBMCs.

V lost 1 base and J lost 6, with 14 bases in between. Germline V gives CDR1 MGHRA, CDR2 YSYEKL. The CDR3 has 15 amino acids. Source study methods: The authors estimated nucleated cell counts from reference gene primer amplification. Data came from immunoSEQ multiplex PCR; TCRdb stores just in-frame clones and leaves some out. V, J and clone size were drawn from that table, and D and trimming were deduced from the DNA. The sample yields fewer than 250,000 clones, around four fifths seen once. Sequenced input: peripheral blood. This receptor was identified in a woman between 55 and 75 years old with active or convalescent COVID-19. The chain has TRBV4-1 and TRBJ2-3, with D perhaps TRBD1 (6 bases). CDR3 coding DNA: TGCGCCAGCAGCCAAGCGGCCGACAGGTACGATACGCAGTATTTT. It encodes CASSQAADRYDTQYF.